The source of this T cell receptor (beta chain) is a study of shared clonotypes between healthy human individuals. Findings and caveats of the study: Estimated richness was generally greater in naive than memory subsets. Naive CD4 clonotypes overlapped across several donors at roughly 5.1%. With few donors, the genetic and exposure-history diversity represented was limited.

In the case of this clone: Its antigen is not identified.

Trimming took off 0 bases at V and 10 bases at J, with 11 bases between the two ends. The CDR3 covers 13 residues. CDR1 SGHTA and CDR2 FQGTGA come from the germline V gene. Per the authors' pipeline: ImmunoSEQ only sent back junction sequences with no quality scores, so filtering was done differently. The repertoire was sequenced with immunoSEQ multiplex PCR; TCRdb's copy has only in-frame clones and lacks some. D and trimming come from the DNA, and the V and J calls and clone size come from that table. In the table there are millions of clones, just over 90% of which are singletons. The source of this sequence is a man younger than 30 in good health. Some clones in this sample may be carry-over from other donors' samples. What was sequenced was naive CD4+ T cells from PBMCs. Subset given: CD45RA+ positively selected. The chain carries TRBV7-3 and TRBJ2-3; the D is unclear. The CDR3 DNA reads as TGTGCCAGCAGCTTAACATCCGAAGGCGCGCAGTATTTT. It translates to CASSLTSEGAQYF. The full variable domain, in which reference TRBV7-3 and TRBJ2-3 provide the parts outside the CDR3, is GAGVSQTPSNKVTEKGKYVELRCDPISGHTALYWYRQSLGQGPEFLIYFQGTGAADDSGLPNDRFFAVRPEGSVSTLKIQRTERGDSAVYLCASSLTSEGAQYFGPGTRLTVL.